The 22 T cell receptor beta chains below were found in one sample sequenced in a study of blood T cell repertoires in COVID-19 (dated by TCRdb to 2018 to 2021). Libraries were built with the immunoSEQ multiplex PCR assay. TCRdb re-hosts the immuneACCESS table, in-frame sequences only. Its copies lack some clones; in the studies checked, an unresolved V gene accounts for under half of them, and the cause for the rest is not known. A total of a few hundred thousand clones appear in this sample, 89% of them only once. Approximately 1.2% of the sample comes from the top ten. The sample comprised peripheral blood. The receptors come from a man aged 35 to 55 with acute or convalescent COVID-19.

The chain has TRBV27 and TRBJ1-2; 7 positions match TRBD1. Germline-derived CDR1 and CDR2 are MNHEY and SMNVEV (reference sequence). This CDR3 is built from 12 residues. The V segment lost 7 bases and the J segment 8 bases; nucleotides outside the gene matches: 7. CDR3 DNA: TGTGCCAGCACGACAGGGAATTACGGCTACACCTTC. Residues: CASTTGNYGYTF.

V usage is TRBV24-1 and J usage is TRBJ1-4; weak D call: TRBD1 (5 bases). The CDR3 extends over 14 amino acids. From germline, CDR1 is KGHDR and CDR2 SFDVKD. Trimming removed 4 bases from V and 8 bases from J, with 13 bases in between. As DNA, the CDR3 is TGTGCCACCAGTGACCCAGGGTTGGGCGAAAAACTGTTTTTT. Protein product: CATSDPGLGEKLFF.

The chain uses TRBV12-3 or TRBV12-4 and TRBJ1-2; 8 bases line up with TRBD1. After removal of 5 bases from V and 7 bases from J, the junction contained 3 bases not matched to a gene. This CDR3 contains 12 residues. DNA of the CDR3: TGTGCCAGCAGTACAGGACAGGGTGGCTACACCTTC. It specifies CASSTGQGGYTF.

The chain has TRBV7-6 and TRBJ1-3; 8 nucleotides line up with TRBD1. The CDR3 has 15 amino acids. The germline V gene encodes CDR1 SGHVS and CDR2 FNYEAQ. The J segment lost 3 bases and the V segment lost 0 bases, leaving 1 base of the junction unmatched. Here the CDR3 reads CASSLARGLGNTIYF. CDR3 sequence (DNA): TGTGCCAGCAGCTTAGCCAGGGGGCTTGGAAACACCATATATTTT. The variable domain in full, completed from reference TRBV7-6 and TRBJ1-3, reads GAGVSQSPRYKVTKRGQDVALRCDPISGHVSLYWYRQALGQGPEFLTYFNYEAQQDKSGLPNDRFSAERPEGSISTLTIQRTEQRDSAMYRCASSLARGLGNTIYFGEGSWLTVV.

The V and J genes are TRBV30 and TRBJ1-1, with TRBD1 matching 11 bases. The CDR3 extends over 15 amino acids. V trimming: 1 base; J trimming: 5 bases; junction bases outside the gene matches: 6. Germline assignment: CDR1 GTSNPN and CDR2 SVGIG (reference sequence). The CDR3 DNA reads TGTGCCTGGAGTGGGGGACAGGGGGTGAGGACTGAAGCTTTCTTT. The encoded protein is CAWSGGQGVRTEAFF.

The chain links TRBV7-9 to TRBJ1-1; 7 bases map to TRBD1. Germline CDR1 and CDR2: SEHNR and FQNEAQ (reference sequence). Trimming cost V 5 bases and J 4 bases; bases outside gene matches: 7. The CDR3 sequence is 14 residues long. In DNA form, the CDR3 reads TGTGCCAGCAGCCCACCAGGGGGTCCCACTGAAGCTTTCTTT. Its protein is CASSPPGGPTEAFF.

The chain combines TRBV4-1 with TRBJ1-1; the D gene is possibly TRBD1 (5 bases). The CDR3 has 16 amino acids. The germline V gene encodes CDR1 MGHRA and CDR2 YSYEKL. Trimming took off 0 bases at V and 0 bases at J, with 11 bases between the two ends. CDR3 coding DNA: TGCGCCAGCAGCCAAGAATGGGGCAGATTGAACACTGAAGCTTTCTTT. It specifies CASSQEWGRLNTEAFF.

This clone has a single count. An end of the junction does not agree with germline; a read error may underlie this. The gene calls are TRBV5-1 and TRBJ2-1, with 9 positions matching TRBD1. Germline lookup yields CDR1 SGHRS and CDR2 YFSETQ. The CDR3 totals 17 residues. CDR3 DNA sequence: TGCGCCAGCGAACAAACAGGGGGCTTCGACTCCAACAATGAGCAGTTCTTC. As protein: CASEQTGGFDSNNEQFF.

The V call is TRBV9, the J call TRBJ1-1; 7 bases fit TRBD1. Trimming took 3 bases from V and 11 from J; bases not matched to a gene: 16. The CDR3 is made up of 15 amino acids. In germline, CDR1 is SGDLS, CDR2 YYNGEE. This CDR3 reads CASSATMGLGTVAFF. CDR3 DNA: TGTGCCAGCAGCGCTACGATGGGTCTTGGGACAGTCGCTTTCTTT.

The chain is built from TRBV5-4 and TRBJ1-1, with D possibly matching TRBD1 (6 bases). Trimming pared 1 base from V and 5 bases from J, leaving 12 bases between. There are 14 residues in the CDR3. Germline V gene lookup returns CDR1 SGHNT and CDR2 YYREEE (reference sequence). CDR3 loop: CASSLSRGGTEAFF. DNA for the CDR3: TGTGCCAGCAGCTTGAGTAGGGGGGGTACTGAAGCTTTCTTT.

The rearrangement uses TRBV11-2 and TRBJ2-1; 7 nucleotides match TRBD1. The CDR3 is 14 residues long. Germline CDR1 SGHAT, CDR2 FQNNGV. V was clipped by 6 bases and J by 7 bases; unmatched bases: 9. CDR3 DNA sequence: TGTGCCAGCAGGTCTGACAGGGCCCATAATGAGCAGTTCTTC. Protein sequence: CASRSDRAHNEQFF.

The rearrangement uses TRBV7-3 and TRBJ2-2; 7 bases align to TRBD1. With V trimmed by 3 bases and J by 0 bases, 4 bases remained unmatched. Germline CDR1 is SGHTA and CDR2 is FQGTGA. The CDR3 has 16 amino acids. The CDR3 loop reads CASSFAGTANTGELFF. The CDR3 DNA sequence: TGTGCCAGCAGCTTTGCCGGGACAGCGAACACCGGGGAGCTGTTTTTT.

In DNA form, the CDR3 reads TGTGCCAGCAGCTTGAGACTAGCGGGAGTCAAAAACATTCAGTACTTC. Protein sequence: CASSLRLAGVKNIQYF. The V and J genes are TRBV5-4 and TRBJ2-4; TRBD2 matches at 12 bases. Per the germline V gene, CDR1 is SGHNT and CDR2 is YYREEE (reference sequence). The CDR3 is 16 amino acids. The J segment lost 3 bases and the V segment lost 1 base, leaving 2 bases of the junction unmatched.

This clone showed up just a few times. The V call is TRBV10-3, the J call TRBJ1-5, with D possibly matching TRBD1 (6 bases). CDR3 length equals 14 residues. V lost 1 base, J lost 6 bases, and 10 bases lay in between. Germline V lookup: CDR1 ENHRY, CDR2 SYGVKD. The CDR3 region is CAISEYRRGQPQHF. In DNA form, the CDR3 reads TGTGCCATCAGTGAGTACCGCAGGGGTCAGCCCCAGCATTTT.

With regard to this clone: Other nucleotide sequences in the sample specify the same CDR3. This chain connects TRBV29-1 to TRBJ2-5; the match to TRBD2 covers 10 bases. This CDR3 has 14 amino acids. Germline assignment: CDR1 SQVTM and CDR2 ANQGSEA. Germline trimming cut 6 bases from V and 5 bases from J; bases unmatched to any gene: 9. The CDR3 sequence: CSVGPLAGVETQYF. As DNA, the CDR3 is TGCAGCGTGGGCCCCCTAGCGGGGGTCGAGACCCAGTACTTC.

V is TRBV10-1 and J is TRBJ1-1; D unresolved. Germline V gene sequence: CDR1 WNHNN, CDR2 SYGVQD (reference sequence). This CDR3 region has 14 residues. The V end was cut by 6 bases, the J end by 1 base, with 12 bases between. The chain's CDR3 is CASSGPQANTEAFF. DNA for the CDR3: TGCGCCAGCAGCGGTCCGCAGGCGAACACTGAAGCTTTCTTT.

V gene TRBV6-5 combines with J gene TRBJ1-4; D call uncertain. CDR3 length: 15 residues. The germline V gene has CDR1 MNHEY and CDR2 SVGAGI. The V gene lost 4 bases and the J gene lost 0 bases, with 9 bases spanning the gap. The CDR3 DNA reads as TGTGCCAGCAGTTTGAACTTTGCAACTAATGAAAAACTGTTTTTT. Amino acids: CASSLNFATNEKLFF.

This chain joins TRBV7-3 and TRBJ1-6, with D possibly matching TRBD1 (5 bases). V shed 1 base and J shed 8 bases, with 15 bases lying between them. The CDR3 loop spans 16 amino acids. Germline CDR1 SGHTA, CDR2 FQGTGA. CDR3 residues: CASSLMGGTGDSPLHF. The CDR3 region has the DNA TGTGCCAGCAGCTTAATGGGGGGAACCGGAGATTCACCCCTCCACTTT.

The CDR3 DNA is TGTGCCAGCAGTTATGGAGGGGCCAGGGCCAATGAAAAACTGTTTTTT. It is translated as CASSYGGARANEKLFF. The rearrangement joins TRBV6-5 to TRBJ1-4, with D tentatively TRBD1 (5 bases). Germline lookup yields CDR1 MNHEY and CDR2 SVGAGI. V dropped 3 bases and J dropped 5 bases, with 16 bases sitting between them. This CDR3 spans 16 amino acids.

This clone has a single count. J is TRBJ1-1 and V is TRBV27; no clear D gene. Trimming pared 2 bases from V and 11 bases from J, leaving 15 bases between. This CDR3 is built from 13 residues. The V gene's germline CDR1 is MNHEY and CDR2 SMNVEV (reference sequence). As DNA, the CDR3 is TGTGCCAGCAGTTTAAGAGGTCCCTATGAGGCTTTCTTT. Its protein is CASSLRGPYEAFF.

This chain uses TRBV7-3 with TRBJ2-1, with 13 bases fitting TRBD2. The length of the CDR3 is 16 residues. Germline CDR1 SGHTA, CDR2 FQGTGA. Trimming removed 5 bases from V and 10 bases from J; junction bases left unmatched: 11. The CDR3 sequence: CASSPGLAGASDEQFF. For the CDR3, the DNA is TGTGCCAGCAGCCCCGGACTAGCGGGGGCCTCAGACGAGCAGTTCTTC.

V usage is TRBV4-3 and J usage is TRBJ1-2, with TRBD1 matching 8 bases. V dropped 0 bases and J dropped 4; count of bases not matched to a gene: 13. The CDR3 is 18 residues long. In germline, CDR1 is LGHNA, CDR2 YSLEER. The CDR3 nucleotides read TGCGCCAGCAGCCAAGAATTGTCCGGGACAGGAGATTTCTATGGCTACACCTTC. This codes for CASSQELSGTGDFYGYTF.